The TCR beta chain described here comes from a study of CD8 T cells in Susac syndrome. RNA totalling about 0.45 to 1 ug underwent reverse transcription with random hexamers. TCRdb redid the calling of the immunoSEQ multiplex PCR reads with MiXCR, one entry per CDR3 protein. Among under 200,000 distinct CDR3 sequences listed, more than 90% were seen once. CD8+ and CD4+ T cells circulating in blood were sequenced for TCR beta. This CDR3 is built from 13 residues. Germline assignment: CDR1 DFQATT and CDR2 SNEGSKA (reference sequence). Trimming shortened V by 5 bases and J by 0 bases, and 10 bases separated the two germline ends.

The TCR originated in a human donor in good health. V gene TRBV20-1 combines with J gene TRBJ1-1; no clear D gene. Sequences were obtained from CD4+ T cells from PBMCs. The CDR3 sequence: CSAGKTVNTEAFF. CDR3 nucleotides: TGCAGTGCTGGAAAAACAGTGAACACTGAAGCTTTCTTT.